These 29 T cell receptor beta chains were all obtained from the same sample, sequenced in a study of T-cell reconstitution after alpha-beta-depleted transplantation in children. Library preparation (for TCRbeta) was performed with unique molecular identifiers. TCRdb used MiXCR to reprocess the PCR reads, holding one entry per CDR3 protein. The sample records 700,000 to 850,000 distinct CDR3 sequences, around 15% being singletons. This specimen consisted of PBMCs, mostly from graft donor cells, obtained 360 days after TCRalphabeta/CD19-depleted stem cell transplant. The receptor set was obtained from a male patient under 18 who had a stem cell transplant for acute lymphoblastic leukemia, so the T cells may come from the graft donor.

The V and J genes are TRBV12-3 or TRBV12-4 and TRBJ2-7; 11 bases align to TRBD2. V trimming: 4 bases; J trimming: 0 bases; junction bases outside the gene matches: 11. The length of the CDR3 is 18 residues. CDR3 protein: CASSSGGTSGPSSYEQYF. DNA for the CDR3: TGTGCCAGCAGTTCTGGGGGGACTAGCGGACCGAGCTCCTACGAGCAGTACTTC.

This clonotype turned up a few times. The CDR3 coding sequence is TGCGCCAGCAGCTCCCCGCGGACTATGATAGTGCGCTTCGCCTACAATGAGCAGTTCTTC. Residues: CASSSPRTMIVRFAYNEQFF. The V and J genes are TRBV5-1 and TRBJ2-1; D possibly corresponds to TRBD2 (6 bases). The CDR3 is 20 amino acids. The germline V and J ends were trimmed by 3 bases and 2 bases, with 27 bases remaining between them. Germline CDR1 is SGHRS and CDR2 is YFSETQ.

This clonotype was seen more than once but under ten times. DNA for the CDR3: TGTGCCAGCAGGGGGCACGGGTATGGGAACACCATATATTTT. It is translated as CASRGHGYGNTIYF. The chain has TRBV12-3 or TRBV12-4 and TRBJ1-3, with D possibly matching TRBD1 (5 bases). The V gene lost 6 bases and the J gene lost 7 bases, with 16 bases spanning the gap. This CDR3 comprises 14 residues.

This clonotype has just a few counts. The J gene is TRBJ2-3, the V gene TRBV7-2; D is perhaps TRBD1 or TRBD2 (6 bases each). CDR3 size: 16 residues. Germline assignment: CDR1 SGHTA and CDR2 FQGNSA. V lost 1 base and J 6 bases, leaving 17 bases between the germline ends. CDR3 residues: CASSLDGRGTLDTQYF. Written as DNA, the CDR3 is TGTGCCAGCAGCTTAGACGGAAGGGGGACTTTGGATACGCAGTATTTT.

This rearrangement joins TRBV18 to TRBJ2-1; 7 nucleotides line up with TRBD2. Germline assignment: CDR1 KGHSH and CDR2 LQKENI. V dropped 3 bases and J dropped 5; count of bases not matched to a gene: 7. The CDR3 contains 15 residues. The chain's CDR3 is CASSPGWREHNEQFF. CDR3 in DNA: TGTGCCAGCTCACCGGGCTGGCGGGAGCACAATGAGCAGTTCTTC.

This clonotype occurred a few times. The chain recombines TRBV3-1 with TRBJ2-4; TRBD2 agrees at 7 bases. This CDR3 has 18 residues. Germline CDR1 LGHDT, CDR2 YNNKEL (reference sequence). Trimming took 1 base from V and 5 from J; bases not matched to a gene: 14. This chain's CDR3 is CASSQGRGVPTRQNIQYF. For the CDR3, the DNA is TGTGCCAGCAGCCAAGGTCGGGGGGTCCCTACTCGTCAAAACATTCAGTACTTC.

This clonotype was detected only a few times. The chain joins TRBV5-4 to TRBJ2-3; no reliable D call. Germline V gene sequence: CDR1 SGHNT, CDR2 YYREEE (reference sequence). The CDR3 extends over 16 amino acids. V was clipped by 4 bases and J by 6 bases, with 21 bases between them. DNA for the CDR3: TGTGCCAGCAGCCTGGCAACCCGGTTGGTCGGTGATACGCAGTATTTT. Translated: CASSLATRLVGDTQYF.

This clonotype was seen a handful of times. The chain links TRBV4-2 to TRBJ2-3; 9 bases are shared with TRBD2. The V gene's germline CDR1 is LGHNA and CDR2 YNFKEQ. V lost 0 bases, J lost 4 bases, and 8 bases stayed unmatched. The length of the CDR3 is 17 residues. The CDR3 region has the DNA TGTGCCAGCAGCCAAGAACGTGGACTAGCGCGCTCAGATACGCAGTATTTT. This gives the protein CASSQERGLARSDTQYF.

This clonotype was recorded many times. This chain connects TRBV13 to TRBJ2-3; D uncertain. Germline CDR1 PRHDT, CDR2 FYEKMQ (reference sequence). The CDR3 is made up of 15 amino acids. Trimming shortened V by 3 bases and J by 2 bases, and 12 bases separated the two germline ends. The CDR3 DNA sequence: TGTGCCAGCAGCTTCACAGAGTTTAACACAGATACGCAGTATTTT. Its translation: CASSFTEFNTDTQYF.

This clonotype was seen a few times. The chain links TRBV10-3 to TRBJ2-5; D remains ambiguous. Germline V gives CDR1 ENHRY, CDR2 SYGVKD. There are 13 residues in the CDR3. Trimming left V 2 bases short and J 7 bases short, with 11 bases between. CDR3 DNA sequence: TGTGCCATCAGTGAGCTGCAGGCAGGGACCCAGTACTTC. It specifies CAISELQAGTQYF.

A few counts support this clonotype. V is TRBV5-1 and J is TRBJ1-2; D might be TRBD1 (6 bases). The germline CDR1 and CDR2 sequences are SGHRS and YFSETQ. V gave up 0 bases and J gave up 12 bases, with 15 bases separating them. This CDR3 has 13 amino acids. The CDR3 sequence is CASSLGAGGLDTF. The CDR3 DNA reads as TGCGCCAGCAGCTTGGGAGCGGGGGGCCTCGACACCTTC.

There are many counts of this clonotype. The chain employs TRBV29-1 and TRBJ2-7; possible D gene TRBD2, 5 bases. The CDR3 is 14 amino acids. Germline V gene data show CDR1 as SQVTM and CDR2 as ANQGSEA. Trimming took off 4 bases at V and 6 bases at J, with 19 bases between the two ends. The CDR3 sequence is CSVAPRLADFEQYF. The DNA of the CDR3 is TGCAGCGTTGCACCAAGGCTAGCAGATTTCGAGCAGTACTTC.

J is TRBJ1-2 and V is TRBV12-3 or TRBV12-4, with 7 positions matching TRBD1. With V trimmed by 4 bases and J by 2 bases, 4 bases remained unmatched. This CDR3 region has 14 residues. The DNA for the CDR3 is TGTGCCAGCAGTTCACCGACAGGGAACTATGGCTACACCTTC. Protein sequence: CASSSPTGNYGYTF.

This clonotype was found many times. The rearrangement uses TRBV9 and TRBJ2-1; possibly TRBD2 for D (6 bases). CDR3 length: 16 residues. V lost 1 base and J lost 0, with 11 bases in between. CDR1 SGDLS and CDR2 YYNGEE come from the germline V gene. CDR3 region: CASSVSAGISYNEQFF. The DNA of the CDR3 is TGTGCCAGCAGCGTATCAGCGGGCATCTCCTACAATGAGCAGTTCTTC.

This clonotype was picked up many times. The chain joins TRBV2 to TRBJ2-3; D remains ambiguous. V shed 2 bases and J shed 4 bases, with 19 bases lying between them. Germline CDR1 and CDR2: SNHLY and FYNNEI. This CDR3 region has 17 residues. The CDR3 DNA reads as TGTGCCAGCAGTGAACGTAGGAGACACGCTTTCCCAGATACGCAGTATTTT. Its translation is CASSERRRHAFPDTQYF.

The chain carries TRBV27 and TRBJ2-1, with TRBD2 identical over 8 bases. Germline lookup yields CDR1 MNHEY and CDR2 SMNVEV (reference sequence). The CDR3 has 15 amino acids. Trimming took 4 bases from V and 4 from J; bases not matched to a gene: 6. The CDR3 here is CASSSERELYNEQFF. CDR3 in DNA: TGTGCCAGCAGTTCTGAGCGGGAGCTTTACAATGAGCAGTTCTTC.

This clonotype was seen only once. One junction end does not reproduce the germline sequence, and a read error may be involved. V usage is TRBV29-1 and J usage is TRBJ2-3, with 8 bases matching TRBD1. This CDR3 comprises 16 residues. CDR1 is SQVTM and CDR2 is ANQGSEA in the germline V gene. For the CDR3, the DNA is TGCAGGGTTGGGACAGGTGGGACGTGGGGCACAGATACGCAGTATTTT. As protein: CRVGTGGTWGTDTQYF.

This clonotype was seen only a few times. The CDR3 DNA is TGTGCCAGCAGCTTCGGCGTAGATACGCAGTATTTT. Translated: CASSFGVDTQYF. The V gene is TRBV7-6, the J gene TRBJ2-3; D gene unclear. Germline CDR1 is SGHVS and CDR2 is FNYEAQ. CDR3 length: 12 amino acids. The ends were cut back, 3 bases at V and 5 bases at J, with 6 bases in the middle.

This sequence joins TRBV11-2 and TRBJ2-4; the match to TRBD2 covers 8 bases. This CDR3 is built from 16 residues. V lost 3 bases and J lost 0; bases outside the gene matches: 4. Germline V CDR1 and CDR2: SGHAT, FQNNGV. The CDR3 coding sequence is TGTGCCAGCAGCTTGATAGCGGGACTAGCCAAAAACATTCAGTACTTC. It translates to CASSLIAGLAKNIQYF.

This clonotype has a count of ten or more. The V call is TRBV7-2, the J call TRBJ2-1; D ambiguous. Germline assignment: CDR1 SGHTA and CDR2 FQGNSA. The V and J ends lost 0 bases and 5 bases respectively, with 5 bases between them. The length of the CDR3 is 13 residues. The CDR3 region has the DNA TGTGCCAGCAGCTTAGCGTGGAACAATGAGCAGTTCTTC. Translated: CASSLAWNNEQFF. The full variable domain, in which reference TRBV7-2 and TRBJ2-1 provide the parts outside the CDR3, is GAGVSQSPSNKVTEKGKDVELRCDPISGHTALYWYRQSLGQGLEFLIYFQGNSAPDKSGLPSDRFSAERTGGSVSTLTIQRTQQEDSAVYLCASSLAWNNEQFFGPGTRLTVL.

This chain connects TRBV27 to TRBJ1-1; D is perhaps TRBD1 (6 bases). Germline CDR1 MNHEY, CDR2 SMNVEV (reference sequence). Deletions cut 1 base from V and 1 base from J, with 7 bases between. There are 14 residues in the CDR3. CDR3 coding DNA: TGTGCCAGCAGTTTATTGGGGGCGAACACTGAAGCTTTCTTT. Its translation is CASSLLGANTEAFF.

CDR3 sequence reads: CSAVGGGNQPQHF. CDR3 DNA: TGCAGTGCGGTTGGGGGCGGGAATCAGCCCCAGCATTTT. The chain combines TRBV20-1 with TRBJ1-5; D is perhaps TRBD1 (6 bases). The CDR3 consists of 13 residues. Trimming pared 6 bases from V and 4 bases from J, leaving 13 bases between. CDR1 is DFQATT, CDR2 SNEGSKA, per germline (reference sequence).

This rearrangement joins TRBV11-2 to TRBJ1-5; no firm D call. The CDR3 consists of 13 residues. Germline CDR1 SGHAT, CDR2 FQNNGV. Between the trimmed V and J ends, which lost 1 base and 7 bases, there was a span of 8 bases. In DNA, the CDR3 is TGTGCCAGCAGCTTAGTCGAGACCCAGCCCCAGCATTTT. Protein product: CASSLVETQPQHF.

This chain links TRBV20-1 with TRBJ2-2; the D gene is possibly TRBD1 (5 bases). Trimming took off 1 base at V and 6 bases at J, with 18 bases between the two ends. The germline V gene encodes CDR1 DFQATT and CDR2 SNEGSKA (reference sequence). This CDR3 spans 16 amino acids. The CDR3 protein is CSARVLPHRPPGELFF. CDR3 sequence (DNA): TGCAGTGCTAGAGTTCTCCCCCACAGGCCCCCCGGGGAGCTGTTTTTT.

The rearrangement uses TRBV7-8 and TRBJ2-1; no reliable D call. The CDR3 sequence is 12 residues long. Germline values: CDR1 SGHVS, CDR2 FQNEAQ. With 5 bases removed from V and 7 bases from J, the gap between germline ends came to 9 bases. The DNA for the CDR3 is TGTGCCAGCAGCCCAGTGGGTAATGAGCAGTTCTTC. As protein: CASSPVGNEQFF.

The table lists this clonotype with a few counts. The chain uses TRBV5-1 and TRBJ2-3, with TRBD2 matching over 7 bases. With V trimmed by 4 bases and J by 1 base, 9 bases remained unmatched. CDR3 length: 16 amino acids. Germline V CDR1 and CDR2: SGHRS, YFSETQ. The CDR3 DNA is TGCGCCAGCAGCCCGGGGGGATCTACCCGCACAGATACGCAGTATTTT. As protein: CASSPGGSTRTDTQYF. Complete variable domain (other parts from reference TRBV5-1 and TRBJ2-3): KAGVTQTPRYLIKTRGQQVTLSCSPISGHRSVSWYQQTPGQGLQFLFEYFSETQRNKGNFPGRFSGRQFSNSRSEMNVSTLELGDSALYLCASSPGGSTRTDTQYFGPGTRLTVL.

This clonotype has more than one count but fewer than ten. This chain uses TRBV27 with TRBJ2-7; weak D call: TRBD2 (5 bases). CDR3 size: 18 residues. Germline V lookup: CDR1 MNHEY, CDR2 SMNVEV (reference sequence). V lost 0 bases to trimming and J lost 5 bases, with 23 bases between them. This CDR3 is CASSLSNPRGSLYHEQYF. CDR3 nucleotides: TGTGCCAGCAGTTTATCGAATCCTCGGGGATCTTTGTACCACGAGCAGTACTTC.

This clonotype was detected only a few times. The CDR3 nucleotides are TGTGCCAGCAGTTACTCACACAGGGGAGAGACCCAGTACTTC. This codes for CASSYSHRGETQYF. The V call is TRBV6-5, the J call TRBJ2-5, with 7 bases lining up with TRBD1. The CDR3 has 14 residues. Trimming removed 0 bases from V and 4 bases from J; junction bases left unmatched: 2. Germline V gives CDR1 MNHEY, CDR2 SVGAGI.

In this sample, this clonotype turned up many times. J is TRBJ1-5 and V is TRBV12-3 or TRBV12-4, with D possibly TRBD1 on 6 matching bases. The CDR3 contains 13 residues. V was cut by 5 bases and J by 3 bases, with 8 bases left in between. DNA for the CDR3: TGTGCCAGCAGTCGACAGGCCAATCAGCCCCAGCATTTT. Its protein product is CASSRQANQPQHF.